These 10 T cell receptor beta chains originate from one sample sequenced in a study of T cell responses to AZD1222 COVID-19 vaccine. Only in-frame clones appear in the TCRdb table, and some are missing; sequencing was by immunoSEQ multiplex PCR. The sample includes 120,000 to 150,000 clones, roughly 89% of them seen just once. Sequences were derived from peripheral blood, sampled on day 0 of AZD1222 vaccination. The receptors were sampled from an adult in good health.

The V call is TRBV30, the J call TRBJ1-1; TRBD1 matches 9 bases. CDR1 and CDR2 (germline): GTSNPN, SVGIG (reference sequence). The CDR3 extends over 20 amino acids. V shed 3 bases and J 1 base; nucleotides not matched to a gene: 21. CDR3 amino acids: CAWRPLQGQGGSSGNTEAFF. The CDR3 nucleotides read TGTGCCTGGAGGCCCCTTCAGGGACAGGGAGGTTCCAGCGGGAACACTGAAGCTTTCTTT.

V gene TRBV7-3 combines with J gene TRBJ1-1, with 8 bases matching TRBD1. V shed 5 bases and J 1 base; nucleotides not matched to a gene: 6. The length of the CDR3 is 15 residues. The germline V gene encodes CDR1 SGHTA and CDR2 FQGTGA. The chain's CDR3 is CASSRTGTGNTEAFF. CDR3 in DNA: TGTGCCAGCAGCCGTACCGGGACAGGGAACACTGAAGCTTTCTTT.

For the CDR3, the DNA is TGTGCCAGCAGTCGACAGGTTATCTCCTACGAGCAGTACTTC. Its protein is CASSRQVISYEQYF. The V call is TRBV6-5, the J call TRBJ2-7, with D maybe TRBD1 (6 bases). V gave up 5 bases and J gave up 0 bases, with 11 bases separating them. Germline V gene data show CDR1 as MNHEY and CDR2 as SVGAGI. CDR3 size: 14 residues.

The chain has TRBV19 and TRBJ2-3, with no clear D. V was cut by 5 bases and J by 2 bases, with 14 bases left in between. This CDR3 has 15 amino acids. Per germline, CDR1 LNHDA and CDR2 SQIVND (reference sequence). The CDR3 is CASSSPQAYTDTQYF. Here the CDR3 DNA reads TGTGCCAGTAGTTCCCCGCAGGCCTACACAGATACGCAGTATTTT.

CDR3 in DNA: TGCGCCAGCAGCCAGTCTGGCAGGGCCGAGCAGTACTTC. Its protein is CASSQSGRAEQYF. The gene calls are TRBV4-3 and TRBJ2-7; D perhaps matches TRBD1 (5 bases). CDR3 length equals 13 residues. Trimming left V 3 bases short and J 6 bases short, with 12 bases between. Germline values: CDR1 LGHNA, CDR2 YSLEER.

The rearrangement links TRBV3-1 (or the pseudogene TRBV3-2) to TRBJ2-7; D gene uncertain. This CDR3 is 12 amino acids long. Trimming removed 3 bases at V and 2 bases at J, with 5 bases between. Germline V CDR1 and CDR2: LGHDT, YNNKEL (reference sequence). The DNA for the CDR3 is TGTGCCAGCAGCCACCCGCCCTACGAGCAGTACTTC. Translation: CASSHPPYEQYF.

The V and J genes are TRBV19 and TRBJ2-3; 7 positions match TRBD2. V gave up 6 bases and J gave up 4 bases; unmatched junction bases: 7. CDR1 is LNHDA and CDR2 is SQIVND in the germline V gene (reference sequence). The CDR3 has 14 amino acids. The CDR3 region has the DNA TGTGCCAGTAGGAACTTCCGGGGGGCAGATACGCAGTATTTT. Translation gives CASRNFRGADTQYF.

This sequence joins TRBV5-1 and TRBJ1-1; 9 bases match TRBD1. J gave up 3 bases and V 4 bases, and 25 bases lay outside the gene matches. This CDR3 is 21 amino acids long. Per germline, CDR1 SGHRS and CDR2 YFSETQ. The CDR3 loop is CASSTATTPSGQGNLDTEAFF. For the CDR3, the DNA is TGCGCCAGCAGCACAGCAACCACCCCCTCGGGACAGGGCAATCTTGACACTGAAGCTTTCTTT.

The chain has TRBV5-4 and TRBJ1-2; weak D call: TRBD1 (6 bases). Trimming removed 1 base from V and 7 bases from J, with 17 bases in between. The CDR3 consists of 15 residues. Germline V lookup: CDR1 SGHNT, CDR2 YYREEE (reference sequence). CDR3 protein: CASSLLSLGGPGYTF. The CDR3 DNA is TGTGCCAGCAGCTTGTTGTCCCTCGGGGGCCCTGGCTACACCTTC.

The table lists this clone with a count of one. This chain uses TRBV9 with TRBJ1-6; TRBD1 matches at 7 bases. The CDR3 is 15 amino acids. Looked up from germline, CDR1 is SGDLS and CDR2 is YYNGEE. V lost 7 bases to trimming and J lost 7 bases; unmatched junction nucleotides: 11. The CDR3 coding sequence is TGTGCCAGCGGGTGGGGGACAGAGATAAATTCACCCCTCCACTTT. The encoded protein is CASGWGTEINSPLHF.